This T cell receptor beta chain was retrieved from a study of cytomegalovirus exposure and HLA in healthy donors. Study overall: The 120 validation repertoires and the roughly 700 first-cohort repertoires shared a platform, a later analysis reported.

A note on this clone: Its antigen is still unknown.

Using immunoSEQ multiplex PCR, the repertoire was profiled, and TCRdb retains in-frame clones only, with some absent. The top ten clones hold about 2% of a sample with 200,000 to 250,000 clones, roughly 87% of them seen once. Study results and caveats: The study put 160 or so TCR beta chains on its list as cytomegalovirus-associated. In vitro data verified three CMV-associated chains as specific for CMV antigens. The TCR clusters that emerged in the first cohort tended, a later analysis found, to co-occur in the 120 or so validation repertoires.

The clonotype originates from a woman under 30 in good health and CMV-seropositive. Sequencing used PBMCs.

CDR3 nucleotide sequence: TGTGCCAGCAGTAACCGGGACAGGGATACGCAGTATTTT. This sequence encodes CASSNRDRDTQYF. The chain carries TRBV6-5 and TRBJ2-3; TRBD1 matches 8 bases. The CDR3 spans 13 residues. V lost 5 bases to trimming and J lost 6 bases; unmatched junction nucleotides: 4. Looked up from germline, CDR1 is MNHEY and CDR2 is SVGAGI.